This entry lists 21 T cell receptor beta chains sequenced from one sample in a study of tumor-infiltrating T cells and Merkel cell polyomavirus. The overall study: The T cells studied were KLL-specific CD8+ cells against Merkel polyomavirus.

Generated by immunoSEQ multiplex PCR, the TCRdb table keeps only in-frame clones and is missing some. The sample carries more than 20,000 clones, roughly 87% recorded once. All patients' tumors stained robustly positive for Merkel cell polyomavirus Large T antigen by immunohistochemistry. The sequenced sample consisted of lymph node tissue. The receptors were sampled from a man aged 45-65 years with Merkel cell carcinoma.

This chain uses TRBV28 with TRBJ2-7; 8 bases align to TRBD2. The CDR3 has 14 residues. CDR1 and CDR2 from the germline V gene are MDHEN and SYDVKM. With 6 bases clipped from V and 5 bases from J, the junction kept 9 bases outside the gene matches. CDR3 loop: CASSPGLELHEQYF. CDR3 DNA sequence: TGTGCCAGCAGCCCGGGACTAGAGCTCCACGAGCAGTACTTC.

The V and J genes are TRBV19 and TRBJ2-7; D possibly corresponds to TRBD1 (6 bases). With 5 bases removed from V and 4 bases from J, the gap between germline ends came to 18 bases. This CDR3 has 15 residues. The germline V gene encodes CDR1 LNHDA and CDR2 SQIVND (reference sequence). CDR3 in amino acids: CASSVLGTPPYEQYF. CDR3 DNA: TGTGCCAGTAGTGTCCTCGGGACACCCCCTTACGAGCAGTACTTC.

J is TRBJ2-5 and V is TRBV28; 8 bases match TRBD1. The V gene's germline CDR1 is MDHEN and CDR2 SYDVKM. The J segment lost 2 bases and the V segment lost 2 bases, leaving 1 base of the junction unmatched. The CDR3 spans 14 residues. The CDR3 nucleotides read TGTGCCAGCAGTTTAGGACAGGGACAAGAGACCCAGTACTTC. Its translation is CASSLGQGQETQYF.

The chain uses TRBV6-5 and TRBJ2-2, with a tentative D call TRBD2 (5 bases). Trimming pared 7 bases from V and 6 bases from J, leaving 15 bases between. The CDR3 extends over 14 amino acids. CDR1 and CDR2 (germline): MNHEY, SVGAGI. The CDR3 sequence is CASISPVGAGELFF. CDR3 sequence (DNA): TGTGCCAGCATCTCTCCGGTCGGGGCCGGGGAGCTGTTTTTT.

V gene TRBV2 combines with J gene TRBJ1-4; tentative D call: TRBD1 (5 bases). The CDR3 runs to 15 residues. V was pared by 5 bases and J by 7 bases, with 17 bases between. Germline CDR1 reads SNHLY; CDR2 reads FYNNEI. For the CDR3, the DNA is TGTGCCAGCAGTCGCAATCTACAGGATTCTGAAAAACTGTTTTTT. Encoded protein: CASSRNLQDSEKLFF.

V usage is TRBV11-2 and J usage is TRBJ2-7; 10 nucleotides agree with TRBD1. CDR3 length equals 16 residues. The germline V gene encodes CDR1 SGHAT and CDR2 FQNNGV. V lost 3 bases, J lost 6 bases, and 11 bases stayed unmatched. The CDR3: CASSFITGQGSPEQYF. CDR3 DNA: TGTGCCAGCAGCTTTATAACGGGACAGGGGTCCCCCGAGCAGTACTTC.

This clone has only a few counts. This sequence joins TRBV18 and TRBJ1-2; TRBD1 matches at 7 bases. With 8 bases clipped from V and 2 bases from J, the junction kept 8 bases outside the gene matches. The germline CDR1 and CDR2 sequences are KGHSH and LQKENI. The CDR3 is 14 amino acids. The CDR3 nucleotides are TGTGCCAGCCAAGGACAGGACACCAACTATGGCTACACCTTC. Its protein is CASQGQDTNYGYTF.

The rearrangement joins TRBV4-2 to TRBJ1-4; D is perhaps TRBD1 (6 bases). The CDR3 runs to 16 residues. V was trimmed by 0 bases and J by 5 bases, leaving 13 bases between them. Germline lookup yields CDR1 LGHNA and CDR2 YNFKEQ. The CDR3 DNA reads TGTGCCAGCAGCCAAGATGAGGGCAGGGGCAATGAAAAACTGTTTTTT. Amino acids: CASSQDEGRGNEKLFF.

This clone was seen only once. This chain links TRBV29-1 with TRBJ1-1; TRBD1 is a possible D gene (6 bases). Germline V gives CDR1 SQVTM, CDR2 ANQGSEA. The CDR3 is made up of 13 amino acids. The V end was cut by 6 bases, the J end by 4 bases, with 15 bases between. The CDR3 is CSVDQGRGTEAFF. The CDR3 DNA reads as TGCAGCGTAGACCAGGGGAGAGGCACTGAAGCTTTCTTT.

This clone showed up just once. The V gene is TRBV9, the J gene TRBJ2-1, with a tentative D call TRBD2 (6 bases). This CDR3 has 14 residues. The germline V gene has CDR1 SGDLS and CDR2 YYNGEE. V was shortened by 0 bases and J by 9 bases, with 13 bases between the two germline ends. This CDR3 reads CASSVGLDGGEQFF. CDR3 nucleotides: TGTGCCAGCAGCGTAGGTCTAGACGGGGGTGAGCAGTTCTTC.

As regards this clone: Other DNA sequences from this sample encode an identical CDR3 as well. The V gene is TRBV18, the J gene TRBJ1-1; a weak D match, TRBD1 (6 bases). Trimming took off 6 bases at V and 3 bases at J, with 20 bases between the two ends. In germline, CDR1 is KGHSH, CDR2 LQKENI. The CDR3 has 16 amino acids. The CDR3 here is CASSPTQDRRYTEAFF. CDR3 nucleotides: TGTGCCAGCTCCCCTACTCAGGACAGACGGTACACTGAAGCTTTCTTT.

This clone has only one observation. The chain is built from TRBV29-1 and TRBJ1-1; tentative D call: TRBD1 (6 bases). Between the trimmed V and J ends, which lost 6 bases and 4 bases, there was a span of 18 bases. This CDR3 contains 14 residues. Germline lookup yields CDR1 SQVTM and CDR2 ANQGSEA. CDR3 nucleotides: TGCAGCGTCCTGCGACAGGTCGGAAGCACTGAAGCTTTCTTT. It translates to CSVLRQVGSTEAFF.

Written as DNA, the CDR3 is TGTGCCAGCAGCCGTACTACAGGGGGCTACGAGCAGTACTTC. Residues: CASSRTTGGYEQYF. The chain is built from TRBV5-4 and TRBJ2-7; 8 positions match TRBD1. The V segment lost 4 bases and the J segment 3 bases; nucleotides outside the gene matches: 6. The CDR3 runs 14 residues. From germline, CDR1 is SGHNT and CDR2 YYREEE (reference sequence).

The chain has TRBV5-1 and TRBJ2-5; the match to TRBD1 covers 7 bases. The CDR3 is made up of 13 amino acids. Germline V lookup: CDR1 SGHRS, CDR2 YFSETQ. The V segment lost 4 bases and the J segment 5 bases; nucleotides outside the gene matches: 5. The CDR3 nucleotides are TGCGCCAGCAGCCCAACAGGGGTCGAGACCCAGTACTTC. Amino acid sequence: CASSPTGVETQYF. The whole variable domain, remainder taken from reference TRBV5-1 and TRBJ2-5, is KAGVTQTPRYLIKTRGQQVTLSCSPISGHRSVSWYQQTPGQGLQFLFEYFSETQRNKGNFPGRFSGRQFSNSRSEMNVSTLELGDSALYLCASSPTGVETQYFGPGTRLLVL.

V and J are TRBV9 and TRBJ2-5; D gene unclear. Per the germline V gene, CDR1 is SGDLS and CDR2 is YYNGEE. The CDR3 totals 14 residues. V was shortened by 0 bases and J by 5 bases, with 11 bases between the two germline ends. The CDR3 DNA sequence: TGTGCCAGCAGCGTAGATACAGCTTGGGAGACCCAGTACTTC. Amino acid sequence: CASSVDTAWETQYF.

The sample holds one count of this clone. The chain uses TRBV5-1 and TRBJ2-1; possibly TRBD2 for D (5 bases). From germline, CDR1 is SGHRS and CDR2 YFSETQ. This CDR3 region has 16 residues. V lost 2 bases, J lost 4 bases, and 16 bases lay in between. DNA for the CDR3: TGCGCCAGCAGCTTAGAAACAGCGGTGCCTTACAATGAGCAGTTCTTC. Translated: CASSLETAVPYNEQFF.

The gene calls are TRBV4-1 and TRBJ2-2, with 8 bases that match TRBD2. The trim removed 1 base at V and 5 bases at J, leaving 6 bases unmatched. The V gene's germline CDR1 is MGHRA and CDR2 YSYEKL. CDR3 length equals 16 residues. The CDR3 here is CASSQGGLALTGELFF. The DNA for the CDR3 is TGCGCCAGCAGCCAAGGAGGACTAGCTTTAACCGGGGAGCTGTTTTTT.

The chain links TRBV5-4 to TRBJ2-7; weak D call: TRBD1 (6 bases). V was shortened by 2 bases and J by 7 bases, with 16 bases between the two germline ends. The CDR3 contains 14 residues. The V gene's germline CDR1 is SGHNT and CDR2 YYREEE (reference sequence). The CDR3 bases are TGTGCCAGCAGCTTATTACAGGGACGGTGGGAGCAGTACTTC. Translating it yields CASSLLQGRWEQYF.

The gene calls are TRBV28 and TRBJ2-2, with TRBD1 as a possible D gene (5 bases). The CDR3 extends over 12 amino acids. Germline lookup yields CDR1 MDHEN and CDR2 SYDVKM. The ends were cut back, 6 bases at V and 7 bases at J, with 9 bases in the middle. CDR3 sequence reads: CASRYQGGELFF. The CDR3 DNA reads TGTGCCAGCAGATACCAGGGCGGGGAGCTGTTTTTT. The full variable domain, with the rest looked up from reference TRBV28 and TRBJ2-2, is DVKVTQSSRYLVKRTGEKVFLECVQDMDHENMFWYRQDPGLGLRLIYFSYDVKMKEKGDIPEGYSVSREKKERFSLILESASTNQTSMYLCASRYQGGELFFGEGSRLTVL.

This sequence joins TRBV28 and TRBJ1-5; D is unresolved. The CDR3 runs 12 residues. V shed 1 base and J shed 7 bases, with 5 bases lying between them. CDR1 is MDHEN and CDR2 is SYDVKM in the germline V gene. CDR3 DNA sequence: TGTGCCAGCAGTTTATCACAGCAGCCCCAGCATTTT. Amino acids: CASSLSQQPQHF.

The chain employs TRBV19 and TRBJ2-5; 9 nucleotides align to TRBD1. From germline, CDR1 is LNHDA and CDR2 SQIVND (reference sequence). The CDR3 contains 15 residues. Trimming cost V 3 bases and J 4 bases; bases outside gene matches: 6. The CDR3 DNA sequence: TGTGCCAGTAGTATCGGGACAGGGATCGGAGAGACCCAGTACTTC. Protein sequence: CASSIGTGIGETQYF.